This TCR beta chain appears in the sequencing data of a study of memory CD4+ T cells and cytomegalovirus serostatus. The overall study: Donors were healthy Belgian adults, 9 CMV seropositive and fewer than 30 seronegative.

The sort gate was single viable CD3+CD4+CD8-CD45RO+ cells for memory CD4+ T cells. After thawing, CD4+ T cells were positively selected. The germline gives CDR1 SEHNR, CDR2 FQNEAQ (reference sequence). The CDR3 runs 13 residues. V lost 5 bases, J lost 4 bases, and 12 bases lay in between. Profiling relied on immunoSEQ multiplex PCR, and the TCRdb table lists in-frame clones only, not all of them. The data contain tens of thousands of clones, 70% to 85% of them seen just once; the ten biggest clones take up over 0.55%. Sequencing used memory CD4+ T cells from blood. The clonotype comes from an adult in good health and CMV-seronegative. The rearrangement uses TRBV7-9 and TRBJ2-7; D is possibly TRBD2 (6 bases). DNA for the CDR3: TGTGCCAGCAGCCGAGGACTATTGTACGAGCAGTACTTC. Its translation is CASSRGLLYEQYF.